This TCR beta chain originates from a study of liver allograft versus peripheral blood T cells. Study-level information: Transplanted livers held T cell receptor repertoires, and these were compared with repertoires in recipients' peripheral blood.

V was pared by 3 bases and J by 11 bases, with 14 bases of the junction left unmatched. The CDR3 runs 16 residues. Germline-derived CDR1 and CDR2 are MNHEY and SVGAGI. This clonotype was found many times. From the reads, TCRdb called clonotypes with MiXCR, one entry per CDR3 protein. This sample has roughly 13,000 distinct CDR3 sequences; approximately 20% occur once, and the top ten carry less than 6%. The chain links TRBV6-5 to TRBJ1-5; 9 nucleotides align to TRBD1. The TCR was taken from a human patient who had a liver transplant. Some T cells may be transferred from the graft donor. CDR3 in DNA: TGTGCCAGCAGTTATTCCGGGACAGGGACCCTTAGGTCCCAGCATTTT. This sequence encodes CASSYSGTGTLRSQHF.